One TCR beta chain is described in this entry. Germline V gene data show CDR1 as SGDLS and CDR2 as YYNGEE. The CDR3 extends over 15 amino acids. Trimming left V 0 bases short and J 4 bases short, with 13 bases between. These data belong to a study of blood T cell repertoires in COVID-19. Looking at the study overall: COVID-19 samples collected from the United States, Italy and Spain covered acute and convalescent phases. T cells, B-cell-depleted T cells, or PBMCs supplied cDNA or gDNA.

In the original analysis: Reference gene primer amplification gave estimated nucleated cell counts. This table comes from immunoSEQ multiplex PCR, and its TCRdb copy is limited to in-frame clones, with some not included. The DNA was the basis for D and trimming; V, J and clone size are from that table. This sample has about 43,000 clones; under 85% occur once, and the top ten carry around 45%. This sequence joins TRBV9 and TRBJ1-2, with D uncertain. The source is a woman of 80 years or more with acute or convalescent COVID-19. Sequencing was done on a sample of peripheral blood. The CDR3 bases are TGTGCCAGCAGCGTAGAAGAGGGTTCCTCCTATGGCTACACCTTC. It codes for CASSVEEGSSYGYTF.